A selection of T cell receptor beta chains follows, all from one sample in a study of shared clonotypes between healthy human individuals. Libraries were prepared by immunoSEQ multiplex PCR; TCRdb keeps only in-frame clonotypes and omits some of them. The sample carries about 120,000 clones, about 63% recorded once. Sequencing used memory CD8+ T cells sorted from blood. The origin of the receptors is a woman in her twenties or thirties in good health. Each CDR3 is given with its conserved first and last residue.

J | V | CDR3
TRBJ2-7 | TRBV15 | CATSIRLAGADYEQYF
TRBJ1-1 | TRBV11-2 | CASSLGGGNTEAFF
TRBJ2-7 | TRBV19 | CASSLSGLLYEQYF
TRBJ1-2 | TRBV28 | CASSFLKLGQGLPGYTF
TRBJ2-1 | TRBV28 | CASSFPGRGTSGDYNEQFF
TRBJ2-1 | TRBV5-3 | CARSRLRDRFFF
TRBJ2-7 | TRBV4-2 | CASSPEKWGEQYF
TRBJ2-1 | TRBV5-1 | CASSLPENEQFF
TRBJ1-5 | TRBV19 | CASSIMEGRDQPQHF
TRBJ2-1 | TRBV11-2 | CASSLARWFYNEQFF
TRBJ2-2 | TRBV6-4 | CASSPSLNTGELFF
TRBJ1-2 | TRBV12-5 | CASSTLGTRKVVDGYTF
TRBJ2-1 | TRBV25-1 | CASSEFRDEQFF
TRBJ2-5 | TRBV28 | CASSSSKETQYF
TRBJ2-5 | TRBV2 | CASSAGNPGGQETQYF
TRBJ1-1 | TRBV11-2 | CASSFGPNTEAFF
TRBJ2-3 | TRBV25-1 | CASSDGTDTQYF
TRBJ2-5 | TRBV5-5 | CASSLVSHLETQYF
TRBJ2-1 | TRBV11-1 | CASSLVDRGAYNEQFF
TRBJ2-7 | TRBV10-3 | CAISPGQESHEQYF
TRBJ2-6 | TRBV4-1 | CASSQVLARSGANVLTF
TRBJ2-7 | TRBV4-1 | CASSQDLSGSSYEQYF
. | TRBV9 | CASSISGRADEQYF
TRBJ2-7 | TRBV11-3 | CASSLEGIWWRCYEQYF
TRBJ2-7 | TRBV28 | CASSRRAYEQYF
TRBJ2-2 | TRBV7-9 | CAGVPSGKDGELFF
TRBJ1-3 | TRBV15 | CATSSFWTPRGNTIYF
TRBJ1-1 | TRBV19 | CASSTIPDMNTEAFF
TRBJ2-7 | TRBV6-5 | CASSYSRGRSYEQYF
TRBJ2-7 | TRBV5-1 | CASSRGTTGEQYF
TRBJ2-3 | TRBV4-2 | CASSQDWGETDTQYF
TRBJ2-7 | TRBV7-9 | CASSLVSYEQYF
. | TRBV29-1 | CSVGTGGFREQYF
TRBJ2-2 | TRBV10-3 | CAISDSGTTTGELFF
TRBJ2-1 | TRBV6-4 | CASSEGTAPSNEQFF
TRBJ1-4 | TRBV5-1 | CASSLEGEEGQQLFF
TRBJ1-5 | TRBV27 | CASRPGTGQPQHF
. | TRBV19 | CASSWAGNSYEQYF
TRBJ1-5 | TRBV19 | CASSLDGFQPQHF
TRBJ1-2 | TRBV2 | CASSSLGGGADGYTF
TRBJ2-7 | TRBV28 | CASSVVGGSYEQYF
TRBJ2-2 | TRBV7-2 | CASSSRIGRRENTGELFF
TRBJ2-5 | TRBV7-2 | CASSLRPGPQETQYF
TRBJ2-7 | TRBV28 | CASSFTRYVSEQYF
TRBJ2-5 | TRBV28 | CASSFRQNGETQYF
TRBJ2-6 | TRBV4-2 | CASSQGPDSGANVLTF
TRBJ1-4 | TRBV5-4 | CASSARGEKLFF
TRBJ1-2 | TRBV2 | CASSVGGDRRYGYTF
TRBJ1-4 | TRBV18 | CASSPRGQVDGEKLFF
TRBJ2-7 | TRBV7-6 | CASSRGQGYEQYF
TRBJ2-2 | TRBV14 | CASSQGLGLTGELFF
TRBJ2-1 | TRBV5-4 | CASSWDSNYNEQFF
TRBJ2-7 | TRBV14 | CASSRTVNSYEQYF
TRBJ2-3 | TRBV11-2 | CASSLGGDTQYF
TRBJ2-7 | TRBV7-6 | CASSFDRGGFYEQYF
TRBJ1-3 | TRBV30 | CAWDNSGNTIYF
TRBJ2-7 | TRBV9 | CASSVSREQYF
TRBJ2-7 | TRBV28 | CASSTHRDPNYEQYF